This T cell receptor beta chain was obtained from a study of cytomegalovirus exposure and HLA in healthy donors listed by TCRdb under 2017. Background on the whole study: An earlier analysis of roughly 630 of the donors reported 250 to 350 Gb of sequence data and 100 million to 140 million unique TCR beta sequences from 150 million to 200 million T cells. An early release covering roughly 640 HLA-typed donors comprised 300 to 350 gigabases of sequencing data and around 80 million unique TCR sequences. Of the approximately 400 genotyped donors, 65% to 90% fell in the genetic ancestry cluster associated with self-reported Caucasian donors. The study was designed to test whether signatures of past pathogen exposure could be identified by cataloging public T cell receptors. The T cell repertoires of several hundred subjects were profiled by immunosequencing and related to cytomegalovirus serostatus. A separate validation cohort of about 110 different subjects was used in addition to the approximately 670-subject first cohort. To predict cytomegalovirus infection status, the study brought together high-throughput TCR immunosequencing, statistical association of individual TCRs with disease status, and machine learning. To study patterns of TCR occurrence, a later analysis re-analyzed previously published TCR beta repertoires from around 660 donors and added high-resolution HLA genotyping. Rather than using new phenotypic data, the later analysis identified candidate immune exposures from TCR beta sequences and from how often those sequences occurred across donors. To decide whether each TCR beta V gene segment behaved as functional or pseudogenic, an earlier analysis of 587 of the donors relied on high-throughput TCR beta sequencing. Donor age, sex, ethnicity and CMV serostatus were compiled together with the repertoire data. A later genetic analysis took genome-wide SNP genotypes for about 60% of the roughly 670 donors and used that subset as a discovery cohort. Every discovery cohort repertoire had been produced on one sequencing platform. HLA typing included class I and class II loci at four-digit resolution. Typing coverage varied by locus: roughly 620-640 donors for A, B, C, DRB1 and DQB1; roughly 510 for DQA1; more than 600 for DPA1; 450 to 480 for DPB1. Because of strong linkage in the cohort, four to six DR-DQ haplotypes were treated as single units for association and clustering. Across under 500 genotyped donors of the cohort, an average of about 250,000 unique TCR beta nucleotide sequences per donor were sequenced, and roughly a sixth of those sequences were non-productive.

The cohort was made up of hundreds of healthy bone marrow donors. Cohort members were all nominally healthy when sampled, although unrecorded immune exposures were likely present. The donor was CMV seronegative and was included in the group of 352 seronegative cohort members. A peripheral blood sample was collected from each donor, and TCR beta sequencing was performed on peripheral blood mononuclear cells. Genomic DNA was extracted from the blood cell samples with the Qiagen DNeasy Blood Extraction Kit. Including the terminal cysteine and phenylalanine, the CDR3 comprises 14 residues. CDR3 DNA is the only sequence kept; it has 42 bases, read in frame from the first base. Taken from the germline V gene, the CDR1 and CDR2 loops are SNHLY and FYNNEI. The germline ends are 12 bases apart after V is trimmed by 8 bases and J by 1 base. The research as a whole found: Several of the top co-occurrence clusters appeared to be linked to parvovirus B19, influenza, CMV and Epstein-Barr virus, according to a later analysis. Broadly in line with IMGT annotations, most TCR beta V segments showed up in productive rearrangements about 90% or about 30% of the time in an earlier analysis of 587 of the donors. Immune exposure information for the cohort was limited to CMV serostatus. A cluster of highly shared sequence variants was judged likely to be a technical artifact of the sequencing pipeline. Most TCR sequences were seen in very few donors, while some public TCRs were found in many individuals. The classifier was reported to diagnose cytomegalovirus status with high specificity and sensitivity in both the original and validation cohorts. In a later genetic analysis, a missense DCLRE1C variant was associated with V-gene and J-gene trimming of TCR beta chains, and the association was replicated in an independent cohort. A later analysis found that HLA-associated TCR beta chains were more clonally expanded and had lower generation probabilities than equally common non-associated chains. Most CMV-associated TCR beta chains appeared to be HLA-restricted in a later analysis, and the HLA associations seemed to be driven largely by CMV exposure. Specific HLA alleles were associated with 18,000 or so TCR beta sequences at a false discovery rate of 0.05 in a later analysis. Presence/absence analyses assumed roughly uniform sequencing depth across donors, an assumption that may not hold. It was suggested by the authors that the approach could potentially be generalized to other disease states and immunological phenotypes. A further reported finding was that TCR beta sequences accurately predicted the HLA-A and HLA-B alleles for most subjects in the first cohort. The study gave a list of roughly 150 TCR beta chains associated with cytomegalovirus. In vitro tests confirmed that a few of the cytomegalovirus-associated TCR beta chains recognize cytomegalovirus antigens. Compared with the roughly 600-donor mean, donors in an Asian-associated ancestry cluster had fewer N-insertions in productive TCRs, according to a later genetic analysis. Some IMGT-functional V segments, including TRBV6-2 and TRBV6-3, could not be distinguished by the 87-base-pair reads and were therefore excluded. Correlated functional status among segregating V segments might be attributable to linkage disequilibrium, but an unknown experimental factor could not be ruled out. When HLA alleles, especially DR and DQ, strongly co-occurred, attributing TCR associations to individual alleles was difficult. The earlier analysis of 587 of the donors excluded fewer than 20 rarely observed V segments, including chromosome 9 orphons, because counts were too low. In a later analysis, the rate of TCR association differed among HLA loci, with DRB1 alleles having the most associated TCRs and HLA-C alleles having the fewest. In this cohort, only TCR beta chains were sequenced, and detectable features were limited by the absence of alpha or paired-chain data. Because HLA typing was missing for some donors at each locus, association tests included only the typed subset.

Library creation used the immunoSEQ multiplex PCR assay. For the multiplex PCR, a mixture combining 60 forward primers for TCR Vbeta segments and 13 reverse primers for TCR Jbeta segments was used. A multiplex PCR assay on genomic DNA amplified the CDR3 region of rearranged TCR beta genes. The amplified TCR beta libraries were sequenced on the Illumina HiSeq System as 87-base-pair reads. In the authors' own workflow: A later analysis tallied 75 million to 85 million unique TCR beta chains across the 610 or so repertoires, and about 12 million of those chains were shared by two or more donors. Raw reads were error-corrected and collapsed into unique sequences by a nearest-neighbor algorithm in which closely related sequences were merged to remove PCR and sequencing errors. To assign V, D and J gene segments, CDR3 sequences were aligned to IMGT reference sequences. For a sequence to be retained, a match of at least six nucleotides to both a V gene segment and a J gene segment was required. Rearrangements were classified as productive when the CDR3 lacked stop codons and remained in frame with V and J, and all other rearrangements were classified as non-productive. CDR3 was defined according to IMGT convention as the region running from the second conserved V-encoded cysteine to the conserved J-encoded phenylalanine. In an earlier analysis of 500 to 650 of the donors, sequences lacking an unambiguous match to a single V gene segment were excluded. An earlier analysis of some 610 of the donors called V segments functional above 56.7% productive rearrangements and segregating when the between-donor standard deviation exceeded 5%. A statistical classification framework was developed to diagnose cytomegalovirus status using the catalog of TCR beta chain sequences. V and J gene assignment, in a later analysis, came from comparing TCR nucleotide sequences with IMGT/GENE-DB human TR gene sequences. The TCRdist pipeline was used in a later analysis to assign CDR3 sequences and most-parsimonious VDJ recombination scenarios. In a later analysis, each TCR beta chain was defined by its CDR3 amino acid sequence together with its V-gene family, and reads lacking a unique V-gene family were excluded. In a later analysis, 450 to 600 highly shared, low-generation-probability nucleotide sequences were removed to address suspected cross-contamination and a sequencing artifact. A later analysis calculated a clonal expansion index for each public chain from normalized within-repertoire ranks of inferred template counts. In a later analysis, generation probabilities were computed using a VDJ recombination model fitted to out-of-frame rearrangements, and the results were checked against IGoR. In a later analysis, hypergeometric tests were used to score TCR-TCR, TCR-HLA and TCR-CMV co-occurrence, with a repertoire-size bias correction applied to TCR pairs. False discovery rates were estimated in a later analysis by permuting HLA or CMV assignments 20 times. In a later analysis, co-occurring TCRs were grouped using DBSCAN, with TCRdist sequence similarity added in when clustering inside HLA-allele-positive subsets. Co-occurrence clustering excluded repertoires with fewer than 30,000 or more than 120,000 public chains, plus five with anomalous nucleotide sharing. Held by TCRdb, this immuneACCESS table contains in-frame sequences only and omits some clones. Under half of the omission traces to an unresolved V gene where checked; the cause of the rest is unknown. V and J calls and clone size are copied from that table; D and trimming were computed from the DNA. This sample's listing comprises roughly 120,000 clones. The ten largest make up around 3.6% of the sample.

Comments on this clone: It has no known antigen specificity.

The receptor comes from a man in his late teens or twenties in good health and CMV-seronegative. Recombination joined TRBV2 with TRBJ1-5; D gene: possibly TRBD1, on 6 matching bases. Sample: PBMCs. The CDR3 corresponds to CASRIGGSNQPQHF. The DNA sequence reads TGTGCCAGCCGAATAGGGGGAAGCAATCAGCCCCAGCATTTT.